This TCR beta chain was sequenced in a study of regulatory T cells in long-lasting Graves disease. Time point noted: persistent/refractory GD, antithyroid drugs over 5 years with positive TRAb. The TCR library was prepared using RNA isolated from PBMCs. With respect to this clonotype: The antigen is unknown.

iRepertoire HTBI primers and Arm-PCR of CDR3 regions built TCR beta libraries. TCRdb itself ran the multiplex PCR reads through MiXCR, one entry per CDR3 protein. The table includes about 460,000 distinct CDR3 sequences, approximately 23% detected once. V lost 8 bases and J lost 3; bases outside the gene matches: 9. Germline loops: CDR1 MDHEN, CDR2 SYDVKM. The CDR3 runs to 15 residues. Overall study results and limits: Persistent Graves' patients showed less TCR diversity than newly diagnosed ones. Public clonotype sharing was higher in persistent than newly diagnosed patients. Sample size was small, which may have lowered accuracy.

This receptor was obtained from a female donor with Graves disease. Sequencing was performed on peripheral blood mononuclear cells (PBMCs), taken when the disease was refractory, from a patient treated with antithyroid drugs. The rearrangement links TRBV28 to TRBJ2-2; 7 bases align to TRBD2. The CDR3 protein is CASGPLAVYTGELFF. The DNA for the CDR3 is TGTGCCAGCGGACCTCTAGCGGTATACACCGGGGAGCTGTTTTTT.